Listed below are T cell receptor beta chains from one sample, sequenced in a study of blood T cell repertoires in COVID-19. The table came from immunoSEQ multiplex PCR; TCRdb's copy has only in-frame clones and leaves some out. Here the sample spans roughly 180,000 clones, 84% being singletons. The sample consisted of peripheral blood. These receptor sequences come from a human donor in a cohort sampled during active COVID-19. CDR3s include the opening cysteine and the closing phenylalanine or tryptophan. The D gene is left open where the match is weak. For some rows the clone size is stated as once, few or many, or as a class when expanded; others skip it.

abundance: few
d_gene: .
j_gene: TRBJ1-5
v_gene: TRBV25-1
CDR3nt: TGTGCCAGCAGTGAAACACCGACACCGTGCCTCAATCAGCCCCAGCATTTT
CDR3aa: CASSETPTPCLNQPQHF

abundance: .
d_gene: TRBD1
j_gene: TRBJ1-1
v_gene: TRBV5-1
CDR3nt: TGCGCCAGCAGCTTGGGACAGGGGGCCCACACTGAAGCTTTCTTT
CDR3aa: CASSLGQGAHTEAFF

abundance: .
d_gene: .
j_gene: TRBJ2-3
v_gene: TRBV7-9
CDR3nt: TGTGCCAGCAGCTCTCAGGTGCCACAGTATTTT
CDR3aa: CASSSQVPQYF

abundance: .
d_gene: .
j_gene: TRBJ2-2
v_gene: TRBV7-2
CDR3nt: TGTGCCAGCAGGTCCAGGACAGCGGACACCGGGGAGCTGTTTTTT
CDR3aa: CASRSRTADTGELFF

abundance: .
d_gene: .
j_gene: TRBJ2-2
v_gene: TRBV27
CDR3nt: TGTGCCAGCAGTTTACTACAGGGAAACGGGGAGCTGTTTTTT
CDR3aa: CASSLLQGNGELFF

abundance: once
d_gene: TRBD2
j_gene: TRBJ2-5
v_gene: TRBV11-2
CDR3nt: TGTGCCAGCAGCCCAGGGACTAGTGGCGAGACCCAGTACTTC
CDR3aa: CASSPGTSGETQYF

abundance: .
d_gene: TRBD2
j_gene: TRBJ2-1
v_gene: TRBV6-5
CDR3nt: TGTGCCAGCAGTTACTCCCTAGCGGGGGACAATGAGCAGTTCTTC
CDR3aa: CASSYSLAGDNEQFF

abundance: .
d_gene: TRBD1
j_gene: TRBJ1-3
v_gene: TRBV4-1
CDR3nt: TGCGCCAGCAGCCACTTGCTCCGATTCGGTGGGACAGTCTCTGGAAACACCATATATTTT
CDR3aa: CASSHLLRFGGTVSGNTIYF

abundance: .
d_gene: TRBD2
j_gene: TRBJ2-6
v_gene: TRBV5-5
CDR3nt: TGTGCCAGCAGCTTGCAGCGGGGCTGGGGGGCCAACGTCCTGACTTTC
CDR3aa: CASSLQRGWGANVLTF

abundance: .
d_gene: TRBD2
j_gene: TRBJ2-5
v_gene: TRBV30
CDR3nt: TGTGCCTGGAGTCCTGGGAGGACTAGCGGGGGGGCTGGAGAGACCCAGTACTTC
CDR3aa: CAWSPGRTSGGAGETQYF

abundance: .
d_gene: .
j_gene: TRBJ1-2
v_gene: TRBV27
CDR3nt: TGTGCCAGCAGTTTCGGACTTATCTATGGCTACACCTTC
CDR3aa: CASSFGLIYGYTF

abundance: .
d_gene: .
j_gene: TRBJ2-7
v_gene: TRBV6-5
CDR3nt: TGTGCCAGCAGGATTCAGGGGCCCTCCTACGAGCAGTACTTC
CDR3aa: CASRIQGPSYEQYF

abundance: .
d_gene: .
j_gene: TRBJ2-7
v_gene: TRBV6-5
CDR3nt: TGTGCCAGCAGTTCAAGGACATTCAAGCAGTACTTC
CDR3aa: CASSSRTFKQYF

abundance: once
d_gene: TRBD2
j_gene: TRBJ2-7
v_gene: TRBV10-3
CDR3nt: TGTGCCATCAGTGAGGTCGGGGGGGGTCTATCCTACGAGCAGTACTTC
CDR3aa: CAISEVGGGLSYEQYF

abundance: .
d_gene: TRBD1
j_gene: TRBJ1-4
v_gene: TRBV18
CDR3nt: TGTGCCAGCTCACCTCAGGGGGACCATGAAAAACTGTTTTTT
CDR3aa: CASSPQGDHEKLFF

abundance: .
d_gene: .
j_gene: TRBJ2-7
v_gene: TRBV5-4
CDR3nt: TGTGCCAGCAGCTTCGGGAGGGACAGAGACTACGAGCAGTACTTC
CDR3aa: CASSFGRDRDYEQYF

abundance: .
d_gene: TRBD1
j_gene: TRBJ2-5
v_gene: TRBV6-6
CDR3nt: TGTGCCAGCAGGCCGGGACAGGGCGGGGAGACCCAGTACTTC
CDR3aa: CASRPGQGGETQYF

abundance: .
d_gene: TRBD1
j_gene: TRBJ2-1
v_gene: TRBV5-1
CDR3nt: TGCGCCAGCCACCGAGACAGGGGGGACAATGAGCAGTTCTTC
CDR3aa: CASHRDRGDNEQFF

abundance: .
d_gene: TRBD2
j_gene: TRBJ2-1
v_gene: TRBV4-2
CDR3nt: TGTGCCAGCAGCCTCGTACTAGCGGGGGAGTACAATGAGCAGTTCTTC
CDR3aa: CASSLVLAGEYNEQFF

abundance: .
d_gene: .
j_gene: TRBJ1-1
v_gene: TRBV10-3
CDR3nt: TGTGCCATCAGTGAGGCGGGGCCGGGCACTGAAGCTTTCTTT
CDR3aa: CAISEAGPGTEAFF

abundance: .
d_gene: .
j_gene: TRBJ2-1
v_gene: TRBV6-5
CDR3nt: TGTGCCAGCAGTTACTCGGGGGGGCCTAATGAGCAGTTCTTC
CDR3aa: CASSYSGGPNEQFF

abundance: few
d_gene: .
j_gene: TRBJ2-7
v_gene: TRBV11-3
CDR3nt: TGTGCCAGCAGCTTAGGGGCCAGATACGAGCAGTACTTC
CDR3aa: CASSLGARYEQYF

abundance: .
d_gene: .
j_gene: TRBJ2-1
v_gene: TRBV9
CDR3nt: TGTGCCAGCAGCGTAGAACAATTTTACAATGAGCAGTTCTTC
CDR3aa: CASSVEQFYNEQFF

abundance: few
d_gene: .
j_gene: TRBJ1-1
v_gene: TRBV25-1
CDR3nt: TGTGCCAGCAGTCGGGGTGCTGAAGCTTTCTTT
CDR3aa: CASSRGAEAFF

abundance: .
d_gene: .
j_gene: TRBJ2-3
v_gene: TRBV3-1/TRBV3-2
CDR3nt: TGTGCCAGCAGCCAAGGAGTTGAGTCGTTCTTGCTCACAGATACGCAGTATTTT
CDR3aa: CASSQGVESFLLTDTQYF

abundance: .
d_gene: TRBD2
j_gene: TRBJ2-3
v_gene: TRBV5-1
CDR3nt: TGCGCCAGCAGCCCAATAGCGGGGGGGCCCTCTCACCCAGATACGCAGTATTTT
CDR3aa: CASSPIAGGPSHPDTQYF

abundance: .
d_gene: .
j_gene: TRBJ2-2
v_gene: TRBV19
CDR3nt: TGTGCCAGCCTCCCCGGGGAGCTGTTTTTT
CDR3aa: CASLPGELFF

abundance: .
d_gene: TRBD2
j_gene: TRBJ2-1
v_gene: TRBV5-1
CDR3nt: TGCGCCAGCAGCTTGACTAGCGGGAGCTCCTACAATGAGCAGTTCTTC
CDR3aa: CASSLTSGSSYNEQFF

abundance: .
d_gene: TRBD2
j_gene: TRBJ2-3
v_gene: TRBV11-3
CDR3nt: TGTGCCAGCAGCCGGGGACTAGCGGGGGGGCGGGATACGCAGTATTTT
CDR3aa: CASSRGLAGGRDTQYF

abundance: .
d_gene: TRBD2
j_gene: TRBJ2-3
v_gene: TRBV5-1
CDR3nt: TGCGCCAGCAGCTTGGGTCTAGCGGGTCATCCTATATTCACAGATACGCAGTATTTT
CDR3aa: CASSLGLAGHPIFTDTQYF

abundance: .
d_gene: .
j_gene: TRBJ2-7
v_gene: TRBV7-9
CDR3nt: TGTGCCAGCAGCTCCCTCTCGAGGGAGCAGTACTTC
CDR3aa: CASSSLSREQYF

abundance: .
d_gene: .
j_gene: TRBJ2-1
v_gene: TRBV6-6
CDR3nt: TGTGCCAGCAGCCGACCTAGTAGCTCCTACAATGAGCAGTTCTTC
CDR3aa: CASSRPSSSYNEQFF

abundance: .
d_gene: TRBD1
j_gene: TRBJ2-1
v_gene: TRBV7-2
CDR3nt: TGTGCCAGCAGCCCGATACAGGGGGCATCTAATGAGCAGTTCTTC
CDR3aa: CASSPIQGASNEQFF

abundance: once
d_gene: TRBD1
j_gene: TRBJ2-5
v_gene: TRBV6-6
CDR3nt: TGTGCCAGCAGAGCCAGGGACAGGGAAGAGACCCAGTACTTC
CDR3aa: CASRARDREETQYF

abundance: .
d_gene: .
j_gene: TRBJ2-7
v_gene: TRBV3-1/TRBV3-2
CDR3nt: TGTGCCAGCAGCCTCTCGACAGCGCCGGCCTACGAGCAGTACTTC
CDR3aa: CASSLSTAPAYEQYF

abundance: .
d_gene: .
j_gene: TRBJ1-1
v_gene: TRBV21-1
CDR3nt: TGTGCCAGCAGCAAAGAGTTGGCGACACCGGGAATATATATCACTGAAGCTTTCTTT
CDR3aa: CASSKELATPGIYITEAFF

abundance: .
d_gene: .
j_gene: TRBJ1-1
v_gene: TRBV2
CDR3nt: TGTGCCAGCATGATCATGGGGAGGAATGAAGCTTTCTTT
CDR3aa: CASMIMGRNEAFF

abundance: .
d_gene: TRBD1
j_gene: TRBJ1-6
v_gene: TRBV9
CDR3nt: TGTGCCAGCAACATCGGGACAGTTAATTCACCCCTCCACTTT
CDR3aa: CASNIGTVNSPLHF

abundance: .
d_gene: .
j_gene: TRBJ2-7
v_gene: TRBV6-5
CDR3nt: TGTGCCAGCAGTTACGGGACTCGCGACTACGAGCAGTACTTC
CDR3aa: CASSYGTRDYEQYF

abundance: .
d_gene: .
j_gene: TRBJ1-5
v_gene: TRBV16
CDR3nt: TGTGCCAGCAGCCAATTTCTTCAGGGTTATAGCAATCAGCCCCAGCATTTT
CDR3aa: CASSQFLQGYSNQPQHF

abundance: .
d_gene: TRBD1
j_gene: TRBJ2-5
v_gene: TRBV7-9
CDR3nt: TGTGCCAGCAGCTTGGGGTCCGGGACAGTCCCCGAGACCCAGTACTTC
CDR3aa: CASSLGSGTVPETQYF

abundance: .
d_gene: .
j_gene: TRBJ1-5
v_gene: TRBV21-1
CDR3nt: TGTGCCAGCAGCAAAGGCGAAGGGGGCAATCAGCCCCAGCATTTT
CDR3aa: CASSKGEGGNQPQHF

abundance: .
d_gene: TRBD1
j_gene: TRBJ1-4
v_gene: TRBV23-1
CDR3nt: TGCGCCAGTCCCTACACCGACAGGGGGCGAGAAAAACTGTTTTTT
CDR3aa: CASPYTDRGREKLFF

abundance: few
d_gene: TRBD1
j_gene: TRBJ1-6
v_gene: TRBV25-1
CDR3nt: TGTGCCAGCAGTTCAATGGGAGGGACAGGGACCCATTCACCCCTCCACTTT
CDR3aa: CASSSMGGTGTHSPLHF

abundance: .
d_gene: .
j_gene: TRBJ1-2
v_gene: TRBV30
CDR3nt: TGTGCCTGGACCAGCCCCGACAGTAACTATGGCTACACCTTC
CDR3aa: CAWTSPDSNYGYTF

abundance: .
d_gene: TRBD1
j_gene: TRBJ1-2
v_gene: TRBV18
CDR3nt: TGTGCCAGCTCACAACCGGGACAGGGCTATGGCTACACCTTC
CDR3aa: CASSQPGQGYGYTF

abundance: .
d_gene: .
j_gene: TRBJ1-1
v_gene: TRBV9
CDR3nt: TGTGCCAGCAGCGCACAGGTTATGAACACTGAAGCTTTCTTT
CDR3aa: CASSAQVMNTEAFF

abundance: .
d_gene: .
j_gene: TRBJ2-7
v_gene: TRBV3-1/TRBV3-2
CDR3nt: TGTGCCAGCAGCGACACTGGGGAGCAGTACTTC
CDR3aa: CASSDTGEQYF

abundance: .
d_gene: .
j_gene: TRBJ1-1
v_gene: TRBV13
CDR3nt: TGTGCCAGCAGCCTAGGGCGTGACTTAGTAGGTGAAGCTTTCTTT
CDR3aa: CASSLGRDLVGEAFF

abundance: once
d_gene: .
j_gene: TRBJ1-2
v_gene: TRBV5-1
CDR3nt: TGCGCCAGCAGCTTGGACTCTGGGCAGGGAGGTGGCTACACCTTC
CDR3aa: CASSLDSGQGGGYTF

abundance: .
d_gene: .
j_gene: TRBJ1-6
v_gene: TRBV12-3/TRBV12-4
CDR3nt: TGTGCCAGCAGTTTAGCGCCCCGAGCACCCCTCCACTTT
CDR3aa: CASSLAPRAPLHF

abundance: .
d_gene: .
j_gene: TRBJ2-7
v_gene: TRBV5-5
CDR3nt: TGTGCCAGCAGCTCACAGAACGAGCAGTACTTC
CDR3aa: CASSSQNEQYF